This is a list of T cell receptor beta chains from one sample in a study of blood T cells in healthy people across ages. MiXCR was run by TCRdb on the 5' RACE reads, yielding one entry per CDR3 protein. The repertoire holds about 570,000 distinct CDR3 sequences, with roughly a quarter as singletons. Sample: blood. These receptors were obtained from a woman aged 70-85 years in good health. CDR3s include the opening cysteine and the closing phenylalanine or tryptophan. The D gene is left open where the match is weak. Size tells how often a clone was seen (once, few, many) or the class of an expanded clone, and some rows leave it out.

size	V	J	D	CDR3	DNA
.	TRBV9	TRBJ1-6	.	CASSVGQSSYNSPLHF	TGTGCCAGCAGCGTAGGCCAGAGCTCCTATAATTCACCCCTCCACTTT
few	TRBV6-1	TRBJ2-5	TRBD2	CASSRSSGEETQYF	TGTGCCAGCAGCCGAAGTAGCGGGGAAGAGACCCAGTACTTC
few	TRBV20-1	TRBJ2-7	.	CSASHRGAREQYF	TGCAGTGCTAGTCACCGGGGGGCGAGAGAGCAGTACTTC
.	TRBV12-3/TRBV12-4	TRBJ1-1	.	CASSYGGGGMNTEAFF	TGTGCCAGCAGTTATGGCGGGGGGGGGATGAACACTGAAGCCTTCTTT
.	TRBV20-1	TRBJ1-2	.	CSADGRNNYGYTF	TGCAGTGCTGATGGACGGAACAACTATGGCTACACCTTC
.	TRBV20-1	TRBJ1-1	.	CSAPPRKGEAFF	TGCAGTGCTCCTCCTAGAAAAGGCGAAGCTTTCTTT
once	TRBV21-1	TRBJ2-7	.	CASLRAGSYEQYF	TGTGCCAGTCTCCGAGCGGGCTCCTACGAGCAGTACTTC
many	TRBV7-9	TRBJ1-3	.	CASSLGTGNTIYF	TGTGCCAGCAGCTTGGGTACTGGAAACACCATATATTTT
few	TRBV6-2/TRBV6-3	TRBJ2-5	TRBD2	CASKNVAGSGEQYF	TGTGCCAGCAAAAACGTGGCGGGAAGCGGGGAGCAGTACTTC
few	TRBV4-1	TRBJ2-7	.	CASSLAGAFGYEQYF	TGCGCCAGCAGCCTGGCCGGGGCCTTCGGGTACGAGCAGTACTTC
few	TRBV4-3	TRBJ2-7	.	CASSHGLGDTYEQYF	TGCGCCAGCAGCCACGGCCTGGGGGACACCTACGAGCAGTACTTC
few	TRBV9	TRBJ2-7	TRBD1	CASSPVGQGSYEQYF	TGTGCCAGCAGCCCGGTTGGACAGGGCTCCTACGAGCAGTACTTC
.	TRBV5-1	TRBJ1-2	.	CASSLPGANGYTF	TGCGCCAGCAGCTTACCCGGTGCCAATGGCTACACCTTC
once	TRBV7-2	TRBJ2-5	.	CASSPGLPYQETQYF	TGTGCCAGCAGCCCTGGGTTACCGTACCAAGAGACCCAGTACTTC
few	TRBV5-5	TRBJ1-5	.	CASSPRTVNSNQPQHF	TGTGCCAGCAGCCCCCGGACAGTTAATAGCAATCAGCCCCAGCATTTT
.	TRBV30	TRBJ2-1	TRBD1	CAWRGQAYNEQFF	TGTGCCTGGAGGGGACAGGCCTACAATGAGCAGTTCTTC
few	TRBV9	TRBJ2-7	.	CASSVESARRGSSYEQYF	TGTGCCAGCAGCGTAGAATCGGCTAGGCGGGGCAGCTCCTACGAGCAGTACTTC
.	TRBV2	TRBJ2-5	.	CASSEHQETQYF	TGTGCCAGCAGTGAACATCAAGAGACCCAGTACTTC
many	TRBV10-2	TRBJ2-1	.	CASQDRSYNEQFF	TGCGCCAGTCAGGACAGATCCTACAATGAGCAGTTCTTC
.	TRBV5-1	TRBJ2-1	TRBD2	CASSLGTSSNEQFF	TGCGCCAGCAGCTTGGGGACTAGCAGCAATGAGCAGTTCTTC
.	TRBV15	TRBJ2-3	.	CATSRVPRGAGMQYF	TGTGCCACCAGCAGAGTTCCGAGGGGCGCAGGTATGCAGTATTTT
.	TRBV29-1	TRBJ2-7	TRBD2	CSVVAGGGDEQYF	TGCAGCGTTGTCGCGGGGGGTGGTGACGAGCAGTACTTC
.	TRBV12-3/TRBV12-4	TRBJ1-5	.	CASSGRGTNNQPQHF	TGTGCCAGCAGTGGGCGGGGGACCAACAATCAGCCCCAGCATTTT
.	TRBV7-2	TRBJ2-3	TRBD2	CASSRASGSADTQYF	TGTGCCAGCAGCCGAGCTAGCGGAAGCGCAGATACGCAGTATTTT
.	TRBV5-5	TRBJ2-1	.	CASSFLGVSDGLDEQFF	TGTGCCAGCAGCTTTTTGGGTGTCAGCGACGGTTTGGATGAGCAGTTCTTC
many	TRBV12-3/TRBV12-4	TRBJ1-4	.	CASSLALRAREKLFF	TGTGCCAGCAGTTTAGCATTACGGGCGCGAGAAAAACTGTTTTTT
.	TRBV7-2	TRBJ2-5	.	CASSYEREETQYF	TGTGCCAGCAGCTACGAGCGGGAAGAGACCCAGTACTTC
.	TRBV6-2/TRBV6-3	TRBJ2-7	.	CASSYNTGTPFEQYF	TGTGCCAGCAGTTATAACACCGGGACTCCCTTCGAGCAGTACTTC
.	TRBV20-1	TRBJ2-1	.	CSARTPGGSSYNEQFF	TGCAGTGCTAGAACTCCTGGGGGGAGCTCCTACAATGAGCAGTTCTTC
.	TRBV5-1	TRBJ2-7	.	CASSLGRLLDSYEQYF	TGCGCCAGCAGCTTGGGCAGGTTGTTGGACTCCTACGAGCAGTACTTC
.	TRBV5-1	TRBJ2-3	TRBD1	CASSFGDSTDTQYF	TGCGCCAGCAGCTTCGGGGACAGTACAGATACGCAGTATTTT
.	TRBV15	TRBJ2-3	.	CATSAGGTSITDTQYF	TGTGCCACCAGCGCCGGGGGGACATCGATCACAGATACGCAGTATTTT
few	TRBV11-1	TRBJ1-2	.	CASSFPGTGYTF	TGTGCCAGCAGCTTCCCGGGGACCGGCTACACCTTC
.	TRBV19	TRBJ2-3	.	CASSLNDGTDTQYF	TGTGCCAGTAGTTTGAACGACGGCACAGATACGCAGTATTTT
.	TRBV3-1	TRBJ1-2	.	CASSPYNWEEGNGYTF	TGTGCCAGCAGCCCCTATAATTGGGAAGAGGGGAATGGCTACACCTTC
few	TRBV6-2/TRBV6-3	TRBJ2-1	.	CASSPPDVNERFF	TGTGCCAGCAGTCCCCCGGACGTCAATGAGCGGTTCTTC
few	TRBV4-3	TRBJ2-2	TRBD1	CASSQDYRGNTGELFF	TGCGCCAGCAGCCAAGACTACAGGGGAAACACCGGGGAGCTGTTTTTT
.	TRBV5-1	TRBJ2-5	.	CASSAESGTGWETQYF	TGCGCCAGCAGCGCGGAATCCGGGACTGGCTGGGAGACCCAGTACTTC
few	TRBV25-1	TRBJ2-2	.	CASSDPIAASGELFF	TGTGCCAGCAGTGATCCCATCGCCGCTTCCGGGGAGCTGTTTTTT
.	TRBV20-1	TRBJ2-7	TRBD2	CSASGLAGLTYEQYF	TGCAGTGCTTCCGGACTAGCGGGGTTGACCTACGAGCAGTACTTC
few	TRBV10-3	TRBJ1-1	.	CATGRNTEAFF	TGTGCCACCGGACGTAACACTGAAGCTTTCTTT
.	TRBV6-2/TRBV6-3	TRBJ2-7	.	CASTGTGSLSYEQYF	TGTGCCAGCACCGGGACGGGGTCTCTCTCCTACGAGCAGTACTTC
.	TRBV6-1	TRBJ2-1	TRBD2	CASSEGTRGCQSSYNEQFF	TGTGCCAGCAGTGAGGGGACTAGGGGATGTCAGAGCTCCTACAATGAGCAGTTCTTC
once	TRBV3-1	TRBJ2-5	.	CASSQQPQEAQYF	TGTGCCAGCAGCCAACAGCCTCAAGAGGCCCAGTACTTC
.	TRBV7-2	TRBJ2-5	TRBD2	CASSLVAGGPVETQYF	TGTGCCAGCAGCTTAGTAGCGGGGGGGCCGGTGGAGACCCAGTACTTC